Below, one TCR beta chain is given with its context. Its specificity is unknown. This specimen comes from a study of beta chain features in type 1 diabetes. On the study more broadly: No patient-donor differences in age, gender, total cells or subset yield. Study-wide points: The study left unresolved whether HLA type influences TCRB rearrangement. Significant though moderate, a shortening of TCRB CDR3s appeared in all four CD4+ subsets of Type 1 diabetes patients.

CD4+ cells of the naive, central memory, regulatory and stem cell-like memory types were sorted via CD45RO/CCR7/CD25/CD127/CD95/CD27. The CDR3 is 13 residues long. The germline gives CDR1 SNHLY, CDR2 FYNNEI. V shed 8 bases, J shed 4 bases, and the junction held 4 bases outside the gene matches. Expressed TCRB transcripts were sequenced, since all the RNA that had been isolated was reverse transcribed. TCRdb keeps only in-frame clones here, not all; method: immunoSEQ multiplex PCR. The repertoire includes 250,000 or so clones, approximately 13% of them detected once, and about 0.019% sits in the top ten.

The clonotype comes from a man younger than 40 with type 1 diabetes. The chain uses TRBV2 and TRBJ2-5; 10 bases are shared with TRBD2. Sequenced input: naive CD4+ T cells from blood. CDR3 loop: CASRIAGGETQYF. The CDR3 DNA follows: TGTGCCAGCCGCATAGCGGGAGGAGAGACCCAGTACTTC. Combining the CDR3 with reference TRBV2 and TRBJ2-5 gives the whole variable domain EPEVTQTPSHQVTQMGQEVILRCVPISNHLYFYWYRQILGQKVEFLVSFYNNEISEKSEIFDDQFSVERPDGSNFTLKIRSTKLEDSAMYFCASRIAGGETQYFGPGTRLLVL.